Below are 29 T cell receptor beta chains sequenced from a single sample in a study of Graves' ophthalmopathy and Graves' hyperthyroidism. Amplification from RNA transcripts yielded the TCR beta CDR3 regions. RT-PCR with HTBI primers came first, then second-round multiplex PCR. TCRdb recomputed calls from the multiplex PCR reads with MiXCR, one row per CDR3 protein. The sample contains 660,000 or so distinct CDR3 sequences, just over 40% of which appear only once. Sequenced sample: peripheral blood. All receptors come from an adult man with Graves' ophthalmopathy.

Comments on this clonotype: This sequence may be a read error, since a much larger clone differs from it by one base. The chain combines TRBV29-1 with TRBJ2-5, with D possibly TRBD2 on 6 matching bases. With 7 bases removed from V and 5 bases from J, the gap between germline ends came to 17 bases. This CDR3 has 13 residues. Germline V lookup: CDR1 SQVTM, CDR2 ANQGSEA. In nucleotides, the CDR3 is TGCAGCGGGGGGGACGACCTAAGGGAGACCCAGTACTTC. Translation gives CSGGDDLRETQYF.

V usage is TRBV5-1 and J usage is TRBJ1-1; TRBD1 aligns across 9 bases. V lost 4 bases, J lost 9 bases, and 10 bases stayed unmatched. CDR3 size: 14 residues. From germline, CDR1 is SGHRS and CDR2 YFSETQ. The CDR3 region is CASSRGRDRDKAFF. The CDR3, as DNA: TGCGCCAGCAGCCGGGGTCGGGACAGGGATAAAGCTTTCTTT.

Worth noting for this clonotype: This could be a read error, since a much larger clone is one nucleotide away. The CDR3 ends on some other residue instead of the conserved phenylalanine or tryptophan, so this is likely a read error. V usage is TRBV19 and J usage is TRBJ2-2; perhaps TRBD1 as D (6 bases). The germline V gene has CDR1 LNHDA and CDR2 SQIVND (reference sequence). This CDR3 has 15 residues. V was shortened by 4 bases and J by 4 bases, with 13 bases between the two germline ends. CDR3: CASSSNRAGTGELFY. DNA of the CDR3: TGTGCCAGTAGTAGCAACAGGGCTGGCACCGGGGAGCTGTTTTAT.

This clonotype was detected ten times or more. The chain employs TRBV12-3 or TRBV12-4 and TRBJ1-5, with 8 bases that match TRBD1. This CDR3 comprises 14 residues. V gave up 8 bases and J gave up 6 bases; unmatched junction bases: 9. The CDR3 DNA reads TGTGCCAGCTCGGGAACAGGGGGAAGTCAGCCCCAGCATTTT. Its translation is CASSGTGGSQPQHF.

This chain joins TRBV29-1 and TRBJ2-7, with TRBD1 matching 10 bases. The germline gives CDR1 SQVTM, CDR2 ANQGSEA. This CDR3 has 14 residues. V was pared by 7 bases and J by 7 bases, with 13 bases of the junction left unmatched. CDR3 sequence: CSAAGTGEGYEQYF. CDR3 nucleotides: TGCAGCGCCGCGGGGACAGGGGAGGGCTATGAGCAGTACTTC.

This chain joins TRBV6-4 and TRBJ1-5, with D possibly being TRBD1 (5 bases). Germline V CDR1 and CDR2: MRHNA, SNTAGT. This CDR3 region has 15 residues. V gave up 3 bases and J gave up 4 bases, with 13 bases separating them. The CDR3 reads CASSEARGGNQPQHF. The CDR3 coding sequence is TGTGCCAGCAGTGAAGCGCGGGGGGGTAATCAGCCCCAGCATTTT.

This clonotype was seen more than once but under ten times. The chain recombines TRBV6-5 with TRBJ1-6; the D gene is possibly TRBD1 (5 bases). V gave up 5 bases and J gave up 0 bases, with 17 bases separating them. This CDR3 is 18 amino acids long. The germline gives CDR1 MNHEY, CDR2 SVGAGI. Here the CDR3 reads CASSEDTHKSSYNSPLHF. In nucleotides, the CDR3 is TGTGCCAGCAGTGAGGACACCCATAAGAGCTCCTATAATTCACCCCTCCACTTT.

The genes are TRBV2 and TRBJ1-2; tentatively, D is TRBD1 (6 bases). Between the trimmed V and J ends, which lost 10 bases and 8 bases, there was a span of 11 bases. Germline V gene lookup returns CDR1 SNHLY and CDR2 FYNNEI. The CDR3 spans 10 residues. CDR3 in DNA: TGTGCCACAATGGGGGGCGGCTACACCTTC. Residues: CATMGGGYTF.

This clonotype was recorded a few times. J is TRBJ1-1 and V is TRBV10-3; 7 nucleotides align to TRBD1. The CDR3 is 14 residues long. With V trimmed by 6 bases and J by 1 base, 5 bases remained unmatched. Germline V lookup: CDR1 ENHRY, CDR2 SYGVKD. In nucleotides, the CDR3 is TGTGCCATCAGACAGGGGTCCTCGAACACTGAAGCTTTCTTT. Translating it yields CAIRQGSSNTEAFF.

This sequence joins TRBV3-1 and TRBJ2-5; the D gene is possibly TRBD1 (5 bases). Trimming shortened V by 0 bases and J by 3 bases, and 11 bases separated the two germline ends. The CDR3 loop spans 15 amino acids. Looked up from germline, CDR1 is LGHDT and CDR2 is YNNKEL (reference sequence). The DNA of the CDR3 is TGTGCCAGCAGCCAAGATGGAAGGGGCGAAGAGACCCAGTACTTC. Its translation is CASSQDGRGEETQYF.

The J gene is TRBJ1-1, the V gene TRBV29-1, with D possibly TRBD1 on 6 matching bases. Per germline, CDR1 SQVTM and CDR2 ANQGSEA. The CDR3 contains 11 residues. CDR3 DNA: TGCAGTGAAGGGGGGAACACTGAAGCTTTCTTT. This sequence encodes CSEGGNTEAFF.

On this clonotype itself: An end of the junction differs from the germline gene, which may be a read error. The chain employs TRBV7-6 and TRBJ1-1; no clear D gene. The CDR3 contains 17 residues. The germline gives CDR1 SGHVS, CDR2 FNYEAQ. Written as DNA, the CDR3 is TGTGCCAGCAGTCCGAGAGTGGCAGGAGAACCAAACACTGAAGCTCTCTTT. Amino acid sequence: CASSPRVAGEPNTEALF. Variable domain in full (rest from reference TRBV7-6 and TRBJ1-1): GAGVSQSPRYKVTKRGQDVALRCDPISGHVSLYWYRQALGQGPEFLTYFNYEAQQDKSGLPNDRFSAERPEGSISTLTIQRTEQRDSAMYRCASSPRVAGEPNTEALFGQGTRLTVV.

This clonotype was counted a few times. This chain connects TRBV25-1 to TRBJ2-1; TRBD2 agrees at 7 bases. This CDR3 has 17 amino acids. The germline V gene encodes CDR1 MGHDK and CDR2 SYGVNS. J was trimmed by 6 bases and V by 2 bases; bases with no gene match: 13. This CDR3 is CASSEPHFAGEGNEQFF. CDR3 coding DNA: TGTGCCAGCAGTGAACCCCATTTTGCGGGAGAAGGCAATGAGCAGTTCTTC.

About this clonotype: This may come from a read error, since a much larger clone is one base off. The chain couples TRBV7-3 to TRBJ2-7; a possible D gene is TRBD1 (5 bases). The V end was cut by 6 bases, the J end by 6 bases, with 15 bases between. CDR3 length: 13 residues. From germline, CDR1 is SGHTA and CDR2 FQGTGA. The CDR3 nucleotides are TGTGCCAGCAGTTTATCAGGGTCCCGCGAGCAGTACTTC. This sequence encodes CASSLSGSREQYF.

Turning to this clonotype: Just one base apart from a much larger clone, this may be a read error. The chain uses TRBV7-8 and TRBJ1-4, with unresolved D. Looked up from germline, CDR1 is SGHVS and CDR2 is FQNEAQ. The length of the CDR3 is 15 residues. The CDR3 sequence is CASGLLPGLNEKLFF. The CDR3 DNA reads as TGTGCCAGCGGCTTACTACCGGGTCTTAATGAAAAACTGTTTTTT. The whole variable domain, filled in from reference TRBV7-8 and TRBJ1-4, reads GAGVSQSPRYKVAKRGQDVALRCDPISGHVSLFWYQQALGQGPEFLTYFQNEAQLDKSGLPSDRFFAERPEGSVSTLKIQRTQQEDSAVYLCASGLLPGLNEKLFFGSGTQLSVL.

This clonotype was counted ten times or more. The chain couples TRBV4-3 to TRBJ1-5; D might be TRBD1 (5 bases). Germline V CDR1 and CDR2: LGHNA, YSLEER. V shed 4 bases and J shed 7 bases, with 11 bases lying between them. The CDR3 totals 13 residues. The CDR3 nucleotides read TGCGCCAGCAGCCTCAGGGAGGGGCAGCCCCAGCATTTT. Encoded protein: CASSLREGQPQHF.

This clonotype occurred a few times. This chain uses TRBV6-5 with TRBJ2-2; possibly TRBD1 for D (6 bases). Between the trimmed V and J ends, which lost 6 bases and 6 bases, there was a span of 14 bases. Germline CDR1 and CDR2: MNHEY and SVGAGI. The length of the CDR3 is 14 residues. CDR3 bases: TGTGCCAGCAGACTCTACAGGGAATCCGGGGAGCTGTTTTTT. Its translation is CASRLYRESGELFF.

This chain links TRBV29-1 with TRBJ2-7, with D possibly TRBD1 on 6 matching bases. CDR3 length: 14 residues. CDR1 and CDR2 from the germline V gene are SQVTM and ANQGSEA. Trimming pared 6 bases from V and 3 bases from J, leaving 18 bases between. The CDR3 sequence: CSVRRTAALYEQYF. CDR3 DNA: TGCAGCGTCCGCCGGACAGCGGCCCTCTACGAGCAGTACTTC.

The chain recombines TRBV2 with TRBJ2-7, with D maybe TRBD1 (6 bases). Between the trimmed V and J ends, which lost 5 bases and 2 bases, there was a span of 13 bases. This CDR3 region has 14 residues. CDR1 is SNHLY, CDR2 FYNNEI, per germline. The DNA for the CDR3 is TGTGCCAGCAGTCCAGGGGTCCTGACCTACGAGCAGTACTTC. Translated: CASSPGVLTYEQYF.

The rearrangement links TRBV11-3 to TRBJ2-7; 7 nucleotides align to TRBD1. Germline V gene lookup returns CDR1 SGHNT and CDR2 YENEEA. V shed 5 bases, J shed 3 bases, and the junction held 7 bases outside the gene matches. This CDR3 comprises 14 residues. DNA of the CDR3: TGTGCCAGCAGCCCGACGGCAGGGGGCTACGAGCAGTACTTC. It codes for CASSPTAGGYEQYF.

This clonotype appeared many times. This chain joins TRBV20-1 and TRBJ2-5; TRBD2 agrees at 7 bases. CDR1 and CDR2 (germline): DFQATT, SNEGSKA (reference sequence). Losses at the gene ends were 6 bases for V and 1 base for J; bases not matched to a gene: 11. The CDR3 sequence is 15 residues long. CDR3 residues: CSASGLEGAQETQYF. For the CDR3, the DNA is TGCAGTGCCTCCGGACTAGAGGGAGCCCAAGAGACCCAGTACTTC.

The rearrangement uses TRBV29-1 and TRBJ1-1, with D unresolved. The CDR3 has 11 amino acids. Germline assignment: CDR1 SQVTM and CDR2 ANQGSEA. In nucleotides, the CDR3 is TGCAGTTGGACGCCGTCCACTGAAGCTTTCTTT. It translates to CSWTPSTEAFF. The variable domain in full, with the rest retrieved from reference TRBV29-1 and TRBJ1-1, is SAVISQKPSRDICQRGTSLTIQCQVDSQVTMMFWYRQQPGQSLTLIATANQGSEATYESGFVIDKFPISRPNLTFSTLTVSNMSPEDSSIYLCSWTPSTEAFFGQGTRLTVV.

This clonotype has ten or more counts. The chain carries TRBV15 and TRBJ2-7; D is perhaps TRBD1 or TRBD2 (6 bases each). Germline V gene sequence: CDR1 LNHNV, CDR2 YYDKDF (reference sequence). The CDR3 contains 16 residues. V lost 0 bases and J lost 2, with 14 bases in between. The CDR3, as DNA: TGTGCCACCAGCAGAGATCCGGGGGCTCCAGCCTACGAGCAGTACTTC. This translates into CATSRDPGAPAYEQYF.

This clonotype was found once. This chain links TRBV20-1 with TRBJ2-3, with 9 bases lining up with TRBD1. Germline assignment: CDR1 DFQATT and CDR2 SNEGSKA (reference sequence). This CDR3 has 13 amino acids. Trimming removed 6 bases from V and 5 bases from J; junction bases left unmatched: 6. In DNA, the CDR3 is TGCAGTGCCCGGGACAGGGATAAAGATACGCAGTATTTT. Protein sequence: CSARDRDKDTQYF.

Many counts were recorded for this clonotype. J is TRBJ1-3 and V is TRBV19; D remains ambiguous. This CDR3 contains 15 residues. V lost 7 bases and J lost 0, with 13 bases in between. The germline V gene has CDR1 LNHDA and CDR2 SQIVND (reference sequence). DNA for the CDR3: TGTGCCAGTACCATGTCGGTATACTCTGGAAACACCATATATTTT. Translating it yields CASTMSVYSGNTIYF.

This clonotype was seen a few times. This could be a read error, since a much larger clone is one nucleotide away. The V gene is TRBV7-9, the J gene TRBJ1-6; D is undetermined. This CDR3 region has 12 residues. V was trimmed by 3 bases and J by 11 bases, leaving 8 bases between them. CDR1 and CDR2 from the germline V gene are SEHNR and FQNEAQ (reference sequence). The CDR3 spells CASSFGEAPLHF. The DNA of the CDR3 is TGTGCCAGCAGCTTTGGGGAAGCACCCCTCCACTTT.

This clonotype was counted between two and nine times. V is TRBV29-1 and J is TRBJ1-2, with D possibly TRBD1 on 5 matching bases. Trimming shortened V by 8 bases and J by 2 bases, and 9 bases separated the two germline ends. The CDR3 is made up of 11 amino acids. Per the germline V gene, CDR1 is SQVTM and CDR2 is ANQGSEA. This CDR3 reads CSHRDNYGYTF. CDR3 sequence (DNA): TGCAGCCACCGGGACAACTATGGCTACACCTTC.

This clonotype was counted many times. The J gene is TRBJ1-2, the V gene TRBV7-9; the D is unclear. The CDR3 contains 15 residues. Germline lookup yields CDR1 SEHNR and CDR2 FQNEAQ (reference sequence). The V end was cut by 0 bases, the J end by 4 bases, with 12 bases between. The CDR3 nucleotides read TGTGCCAGCAGCTTAGCTAAGACGCCTCTCTATGGCTACACCTTC. It codes for CASSLAKTPLYGYTF.

The chain has TRBV10-3 and TRBJ2-7, with TRBD1 matching over 9 bases. From germline, CDR1 is ENHRY and CDR2 SYGVKD. The CDR3 length is 11 residues. Here the CDR3 reads CARDREHEQYF. The CDR3 bases are TGTGCACGGGACAGGGAACACGAGCAGTACTTC.